This paragraph reports one T cell receptor beta chain. Its antigen is unidentified. Time point given: newly diagnosed, previously untreated cHL patient sample. Negative magnetic selection isolated CD4+ T cells from thawed PBMCs. The germline V gene has CDR1 SSHAT and CDR2 FNYEAQ (reference sequence). V was trimmed by 5 bases and J by 1 base, leaving 17 bases between them. The CDR3 has 16 amino acids. This sample is drawn from a study of PD-1 blockade in classical Hodgkin lymphoma. General observations from the study: At baseline, newly diagnosed patients reportedly showed less TCR diversity than healthy donors. Possibly reflecting disease activity or prior therapy, repertoire differences have causes that remain undefined.

The protocol was immunoSEQ multiplex PCR, while the TCRdb copy is restricted to in-frame clones and leaves out a portion. Of around 27,000 clones listed, roughly 90% are singletons. The chain recombines TRBV7-7 with TRBJ2-5; tentatively, D is TRBD1 (7 bases). The sequenced sample consisted of CD4+ T cells from blood. This sequence was found in a human donor with classical Hodgkin lymphoma. The CDR3 loop reads CASSLGGGGFQETQYF. CDR3 sequence (DNA): TGTGCCAGCAGCCTTGGTGGAGGGGGCTTCCAAGAGACCCAGTACTTC.